These 25 T cell receptor beta chains came from one sample sequenced in a study of blood T cell repertoires in COVID-19. Sequencing was performed with immunoSEQ multiplex PCR; in TCRdb, only in-frame clones are kept and a portion is missing. In the table there are approximately 150,000 clones, 84% of which are singletons. Sequenced sample: peripheral blood. Receptors originate from a human donor in a cohort sampled during active COVID-19.

The gene calls are TRBV4-2 and TRBJ1-5; TRBD1 agrees at 7 bases. Per germline, CDR1 LGHNA and CDR2 YNFKEQ. The V gene end was trimmed by 2 bases and the J gene end by 0 bases; junction bases not matched to a gene: 4. There are 16 residues in the CDR3. The CDR3 here is CASSQSQGSSNQPQHF. CDR3 DNA: TGTGCCAGCAGCCAATCACAGGGGTCTAGCAATCAGCCCCAGCATTTT.

The rearrangement uses TRBV30 and TRBJ2-5, with 7 bases matching TRBD1. This CDR3 is 13 amino acids long. The ends lost 0 bases at V and 5 bases at J; junction bases unmatched: 3. Germline V gene lookup returns CDR1 GTSNPN and CDR2 SVGIG (reference sequence). DNA of the CDR3: TGTGCCTGGAGTGTACAGGGGTGGGAGACCCAGTACTTC. As protein: CAWSVQGWETQYF. The full variable domain, with the rest looked up from reference TRBV30 and TRBJ2-5, is SQTIHQWPATLVQPVGSPLSLECTVEGTSNPNLYWYRQAAGRGLQLLFYSVGIGQISSEVPQNLSASRPQDRQFILSSKKLLLSDSGFYLCAWSVQGWETQYFGPGTRLLVL.

Concerning this clone itself: Other DNA sequences in the sample encode the same CDR3. The rearrangement joins TRBV12-3 or TRBV12-4 to TRBJ1-3; TRBD1 might be the D (6 bases). V lost 8 bases and J 1 base, leaving 9 bases between the germline ends. CDR3 length: 13 amino acids. CDR3 in amino acids: CASLQGSGNTIYF. The DNA for the CDR3 is TGTGCCAGCCTTCAGGGGTCTGGAAACACCATATATTTT.

The V gene is TRBV6-2 or TRBV6-3, the J gene TRBJ1-5; D is possibly TRBD1 (5 bases). CDR1 and CDR2 (germline): MNHEY, SVGEGT. Trimming took 2 bases from V and 0 from J, leaving 17 bases between them. The CDR3 totals 18 residues. The CDR3 reads CASSYMGSRTGSNQPQHF. The CDR3 coding sequence is TGTGCCAGCAGTTACATGGGATCCCGAACAGGTAGCAATCAGCCCCAGCATTTT.

This clone has only a few counts. J is TRBJ1-5 and V is TRBV3-1 (or the pseudogene TRBV3-2); no firm D call. V shed 6 bases and J shed 3 bases, with 12 bases lying between them. Germline values: CDR1 LGHDT, CDR2 YNNKEL (reference sequence). The CDR3 has 14 residues. CDR3 sequence: CASSLRVSNQPQHF. CDR3 bases: TGTGCCAGCAGTCTCCGGGTCTCCAATCAGCCCCAGCATTTT.

The chain links TRBV12-3 or TRBV12-4 to TRBJ2-5; no clear D gene. The V end lost 10 bases, the J end lost 6 bases, and 18 bases lay between the germline ends. CDR3 size: 13 residues. CDR3 DNA sequence: TGTGCCACTTCGCGGAGAGAGGCAAAGACCCAGTACTTC. This sequence encodes CATSRREAKTQYF.

This chain joins TRBV6-5 and TRBJ2-1; 11 bases are shared with TRBD2. Germline CDR1 MNHEY, CDR2 SVGAGI. The CDR3 has 14 amino acids. V dropped 8 bases and J dropped 5; count of bases not matched to a gene: 5. CDR3 DNA: TGTGCCAGCTACTCGACTAGCGGGAACAATGAGCAGTTCTTC. This sequence encodes CASYSTSGNNEQFF.

In this sample, this clone turned up a few times. The gene calls are TRBV30 and TRBJ1-4; possibly TRBD1 for D (5 bases). The length of the CDR3 is 14 residues. V was cut by 1 base and J by 3 bases, with 9 bases left in between. Germline V CDR1 and CDR2: GTSNPN, SVGIG (reference sequence). As DNA, the CDR3 is TGTGCCTGGAGTGGGGGGGTAGCTAATGAAAAACTGTTTTTT. It encodes CAWSGGVANEKLFF.

The chain links TRBV5-1 to TRBJ2-3; D uncertain. The V gene's germline CDR1 is SGHRS and CDR2 YFSETQ. The length of the CDR3 is 14 residues. Trimming took 9 bases from V and 5 from J, leaving 19 bases between them. The CDR3 region has the DNA TGCGCCACCAAGAGCGAATTCCAACAAGATACGCAGTATTTT. Encoded protein: CATKSEFQQDTQYF. Supplemented by reference TRBV5-1 and TRBJ2-3, the full variable domain reads KAGVTQTPRYLIKTRGQQVTLSCSPISGHRSVSWYQQTPGQGLQFLFEYFSETQRNKGNFPGRFSGRQFSNSRSEMNVSTLELGDSALYLCATKSEFQQDTQYFGPGTRLTVL.

V and J are TRBV5-6 and TRBJ1-6; D ambiguous. V lost 0 bases and J 10 bases, leaving 14 bases between the germline ends. This CDR3 is built from 15 residues. CDR1 SGHDT and CDR2 YYEEEE come from the germline V gene. The CDR3 nucleotides are TGTGCCAGCAGCTTGGATGGCAGGTCGGGGTCACCCCTCCACTTT. Translation: CASSLDGRSGSPLHF.

This clone was seen only once. The V and J genes are TRBV7-2 and TRBJ1-4; tentative D call: TRBD1 (6 bases). Germline CDR1 and CDR2: SGHTA and FQGNSA. With 5 bases removed from V and 3 bases from J, the gap between germline ends came to 13 bases. CDR3 length: 15 amino acids. CDR3 nucleotides: TGTGCCAGCAGCCCCAACAGGGCGGCTAATGAAAAACTGTTTTTT. Its protein is CASSPNRAANEKLFF.

This chain uses TRBV28 with TRBJ2-1, with TRBD2 identical over 9 bases. Germline V gives CDR1 MDHEN, CDR2 SYDVKM. Losses at the gene ends were 4 bases for V and 5 bases for J; bases not matched to a gene: 9. This CDR3 has 16 residues. DNA for the CDR3: TGTGCCAGCAGTTCCGTATCTAGCGGGACGAACAATGAGCAGTTCTTC. Translation gives CASSSVSSGTNNEQFF. The full variable domain, with the rest looked up from reference TRBV28 and TRBJ2-1, is DVKVTQSSRYLVKRTGEKVFLECVQDMDHENMFWYRQDPGLGLRLIYFSYDVKMKEKGDIPEGYSVSREKKERFSLILESASTNQTSMYLCASSSVSSGTNNEQFFGPGTRLTVL.

V and J are TRBV7-2 and TRBJ2-3; D perhaps matches TRBD1 (5 bases). Trimming took 5 bases from V and 5 from J, leaving 14 bases between them. CDR3 length: 14 residues. Germline CDR1 is SGHTA and CDR2 is FQGNSA. The CDR3 here is CASSQGIGLDTQYF. The DNA of the CDR3 is TGTGCCAGCAGCCAGGGAATAGGTTTAGATACGCAGTATTTT.

V usage is TRBV3-1 (or the pseudogene TRBV3-2) and J usage is TRBJ2-3; D is ambiguous. With 4 bases removed from V and 6 bases from J, the gap between germline ends came to 11 bases. The CDR3 runs 13 residues. Germline V CDR1 and CDR2: LGHDT, YNNKEL (reference sequence). CDR3 nucleotides: TGTGCCAGCAGCCCCCGCAGCGTGGATACGCAGTATTTT. Translating it yields CASSPRSVDTQYF.

The chain combines TRBV19 with TRBJ2-3; 7 bases are shared with TRBD1. CDR1 is LNHDA and CDR2 is SQIVND in the germline V gene (reference sequence). The length of the CDR3 is 14 residues. V was pared by 0 bases and J by 5 bases, with 2 bases of the junction left unmatched. This CDR3 is CASSIEGGRDTQYF. CDR3 in DNA: TGTGCCAGTAGTATAGAAGGGGGCAGAGATACGCAGTATTTT.

This chain joins TRBV3-1 (or the pseudogene TRBV3-2) and TRBJ1-4; D is uncertain. This CDR3 spans 15 amino acids. CDR1 and CDR2 from the germline V gene are LGHDT and YNNKEL (reference sequence). Trimming left V 1 base short and J 5 bases short, with 11 bases between. CDR3 DNA: TGTGCCAGCAGCCAAGTTAACAGTTTGAATGAAAAACTGTTTTTT. Its translation: CASSQVNSLNEKLFF.

V and J are TRBV7-2 and TRBJ2-3; weak D call: TRBD2 (5 bases). The ends were cut back, 0 bases at V and 2 bases at J, with 9 bases in the middle. Germline V gives CDR1 SGHTA, CDR2 FQGNSA. There are 15 residues in the CDR3. The CDR3 bases are TGTGCCAGCAGCTTAGCGCGGGCAGCCACAGATACGCAGTATTTT. Amino acid sequence: CASSLARAATDTQYF.

This sequence joins TRBV5-4 and TRBJ2-7; TRBD2 is a possible D gene (6 bases). The V end was cut by 0 bases, the J end by 2 bases, with 9 bases between. The CDR3 loop spans 14 amino acids. Germline V gene sequence: CDR1 SGHNT, CDR2 YYREEE (reference sequence). CDR3 region: CASSLDGGTYEQYV. CDR3 nucleotides: TGTGCCAGCAGCTTGGACGGCGGGACCTACGAGCAGTACGTC.

The V call is TRBV5-5, the J call TRBJ2-5; 11 bases are shared with TRBD1. From germline, CDR1 is SGHKS and CDR2 YYEKEE (reference sequence). The CDR3 contains 14 residues. The trim removed 4 bases at V and 4 bases at J, leaving 3 bases unmatched. CDR3 residues: CASSPGQGAETQYF. Here the CDR3 DNA reads TGTGCCAGCAGCCCAGGACAGGGGGCAGAGACCCAGTACTTC. Complete variable domain (other parts from reference TRBV5-5 and TRBJ2-5): DAGVTQSPTHLIKTRGQQVTLRCSPISGHKSVSWYQQVLGQGPQFIFQYYEKEERGRGNFPDRFSARQFPNYSSELNVNALLLGDSALYLCASSPGQGAETQYFGPGTRLLVL.

The rearrangement joins TRBV27 to TRBJ2-3, with D possibly matching TRBD1 (5 bases). Trimming pared 3 bases from V and 6 bases from J, leaving 10 bases between. This CDR3 is built from 13 residues. Germline V lookup: CDR1 MNHEY, CDR2 SMNVEV (reference sequence). The CDR3 loop reads CASSFRRVDTQYF. The CDR3 DNA follows: TGTGCCAGCAGTTTCCGCAGGGTGGATACGCAGTATTTT.

This clone showed up just once. The chain has TRBV24-1 and TRBJ2-5, with 7 bases that match TRBD1. The CDR3 spans 15 residues. Germline V CDR1 and CDR2: KGHDR, SFDVKD. Germline trimming cut 4 bases from V and 4 bases from J; bases unmatched to any gene: 8. The CDR3 DNA sequence: TGTGCCACCAGTGACTCGACAGGGTTGAGAGAGACCCAGTACTTC. This encodes CATSDSTGLRETQYF.

In its sample, this clone was seen once. This rearrangement joins TRBV18 to TRBJ2-7, with a tentative D call TRBD1 (5 bases). This CDR3 has 14 residues. With 3 bases removed from V and 2 bases from J, the gap between germline ends came to 11 bases. Germline values: CDR1 KGHSH, CDR2 LQKENI. This chain's CDR3 is CASSPGFRAYEQYF. DNA of the CDR3: TGTGCCAGCTCACCGGGGTTCAGGGCCTACGAGCAGTACTTC.

This clone was seen only once. CDR3: CSASQGQSNQPQHF. Written as DNA, the CDR3 is TGCAGTGCTAGTCAGGGGCAGAGCAATCAGCCCCAGCATTTT. The chain uses TRBV20-1 and TRBJ1-5, with a tentative D call TRBD1 (6 bases). Per germline, CDR1 DFQATT and CDR2 SNEGSKA (reference sequence). The CDR3 has 14 amino acids. Trimming pared 3 bases from V and 1 base from J, leaving 10 bases between.

This clone showed up just a few times. This chain joins TRBV27 and TRBJ1-2; 8 bases agree with TRBD1. This CDR3 region has 15 residues. V trimming: 4 bases; J trimming: 0 bases; junction bases outside the gene matches: 4. Germline-derived CDR1 and CDR2 are MNHEY and SMNVEV (reference sequence). This CDR3 is CASSSDREANYGYTF. For the CDR3, the DNA is TGTGCCAGCAGTTCGGACAGGGAAGCTAACTATGGCTACACCTTC.

The rearrangement joins TRBV2 to TRBJ1-2; 11 bases match TRBD1. Germline CDR1 SNHLY, CDR2 FYNNEI. The V segment lost 6 bases and the J segment 8 bases; nucleotides outside the gene matches: 5. CDR3 length: 13 residues. Written as DNA, the CDR3 is TGTGCCAGCAGCCCGGGACAGGGGGGAGGCTACACCTTC. Amino acids: CASSPGQGGGYTF.